The T cell receptor (beta chain) under discussion was sequenced for a study of cytomegalovirus exposure and HLA in healthy donors. The overall study: Assignment to the Caucasian-associated ancestry cluster applied to around four fifths of the approximately 390 genotyped donors.

Worth noting for this clone: Its antigen is undetermined.

PCR primers comprised 60 Vbeta and 13 Jbeta primers. Produced via immunoSEQ multiplex PCR; TCRdb's table is partial and in-frame only. The repertoire has more than 100,000 clones, 15% of them found once; the top ten carry 1.9%. This CDR3 spans 13 amino acids. The germline V gene encodes CDR1 WSHSY and CDR2 SAAADI. Trimming took 6 bases from V and 7 from J; bases not matched to a gene: 6. Donors sampled were nominally healthy, though unrecorded immune exposures were likely. Study outcomes and limitations: It was assumed in the presence/absence analyses that sequencing depth was roughly uniform across donors. CMV serostatus stood as the only immune exposure information on hand.

What was sequenced was PBMCs. This sequence joins TRBV10-2 and TRBJ1-5; TRBD1 matches 7 bases. The receptor was isolated from a woman in her late teens or twenties in good health and CMV-seronegative. The CDR3 bases are TGCGCCAGCAGACAGGGGCTTGGGCAGCCCCAGCATTTT. Its translation: CASRQGLGQPQHF.